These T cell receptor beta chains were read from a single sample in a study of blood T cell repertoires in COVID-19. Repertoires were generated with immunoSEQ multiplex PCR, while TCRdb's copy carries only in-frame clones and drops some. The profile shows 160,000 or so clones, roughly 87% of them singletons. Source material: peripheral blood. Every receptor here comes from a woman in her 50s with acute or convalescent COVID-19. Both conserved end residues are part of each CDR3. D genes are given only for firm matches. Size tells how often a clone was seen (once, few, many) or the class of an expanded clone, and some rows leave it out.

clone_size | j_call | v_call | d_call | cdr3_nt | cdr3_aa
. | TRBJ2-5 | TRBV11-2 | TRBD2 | TGTGCCAGCAGCCGTGGGGGGGTCCAAGAGACCCAGTACTTC | CASSRGGVQETQYF
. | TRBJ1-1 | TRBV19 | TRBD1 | TGTGCCAGTATTACGGCGTCCAGGGGGCTAAGGGAAGCTTTCTTT | CASITASRGLREAFF
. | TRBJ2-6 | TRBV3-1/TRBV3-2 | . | TGTGCCAGCAGCCAAATCCCGAGCGGTTTGTTGTTGGGGGCCAACGTCCTGACTTTC | CASSQIPSGLLLGANVLTF
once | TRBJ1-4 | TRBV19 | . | TGTGCCAGTAGTATACAGGGTATCGGGTTGGGGTCGGCTAATGAAAAACTGTTTTTT | CASSIQGIGLGSANEKLFF
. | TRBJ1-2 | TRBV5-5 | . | TGTGCCAGCAGCTTGTGGTCAGGGGATGGCTACACCTTC | CASSLWSGDGYTF
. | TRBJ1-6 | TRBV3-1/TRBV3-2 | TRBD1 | TGTGCCAGCAGCCAGGTCACAGGGGCCCATTCACCCCTCCACTTT | CASSQVTGAHSPLHF
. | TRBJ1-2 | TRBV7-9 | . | TGTGCCAGCAGCTTAGCCCAGGGATTTGATGGCTACACCTTC | CASSLAQGFDGYTF
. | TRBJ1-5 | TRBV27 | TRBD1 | TGTGCCAGCAGTCCCGACAGGGATTCTCAGCCCCAGCATTTT | CASSPDRDSQPQHF
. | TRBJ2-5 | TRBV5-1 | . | TGCGCCAGCAGCCCCCGGGACACCCAAGAGACCCAGTACTTC | CASSPRDTQETQYF
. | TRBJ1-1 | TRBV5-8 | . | TGTGCCAGCAGCCGGGTCAGGGCCACTGAAGCTTTCTTT | CASSRVRATEAFF